This TCR beta chain is from a study of identical twins. In TCRdb, the 5' RACE reads were re-called with MiXCR into one record per CDR3 protein. The table has approximately 700,000 distinct CDR3 sequences, around a sixth seen once; the top ten hold over 10%. Trimming removed 7 bases from V and 5 bases from J, with 11 bases in between. Germline loops: CDR1 SQVTM, CDR2 ANQGSEA. The length of the CDR3 is 11 residues. This clonotype has a handful of counts. These same data were also listed under a study on T cells expressing NK-cell markers. This second study says: A few of the donors also had these clonotypes leading their CD3+CD56-NKG2C+ fraction.

The TCR comes from a woman aged 18-30 years in good health. What was sequenced was PBMCs. The chain links TRBV29-1 to TRBJ2-5; either TRBD1 or TRBD2 may supply D (5 bases each). Here the CDR3 DNA reads TGCAGCGGGAGATGGGGGGAGACCCAGTACTTC. It yields the protein CSGRWGETQYF.